This T cell receptor (beta chain) was sequenced during a study of blood T cell repertoires in COVID-19. TCRdb's table, derived via immunoSEQ multiplex PCR, lists solely in-frame clones and lacks some. The sample lists 200,000 to 250,000 clones, roughly four fifths occurring once. Sequencing was performed on PBMCs or T cells enriched from blood (not recorded which). The TCR was taken from a woman aged 55 to 70 who had recovered from COVID-19.

The CDR3 region is CASSQARGNSPLHF. The CDR3 DNA reads as TGTGCCAGCAGCCAGGCAAGGGGTAATTCACCCCTCCACTTT. The chain joins TRBV5-6 to TRBJ1-6; D may be TRBD1 (5 bases). Germline V gene data show CDR1 as SGHDT and CDR2 as YYEEEE. V lost 4 bases to trimming and J lost 6 bases, with 11 bases between them. The CDR3 covers 14 residues.